A single sample is the source of the 20 T cell receptor beta chains below, sequenced in a study of human T cells and chemical hapten exposure (dated by TCRdb to the early 2020s). Libraries were made using RACE. The sample was run on a NextSeq 500. TCRdb reanalyzed the raw reads on its own, using fastp at Q25 for trimming and MiXCR for clone calling, and kept in-frame beta chains. Every entry covers one CDR3 protein and lists the most common genes and DNA from its rows. In all, the sample holds around 69,000 distinct CDR3 sequences, and over 7.5% of those were seen once. The top ten clonotypes cover roughly 3.3% of the sample. Explained via the paper, the time point label denotes: patch test 1, 2 weeks after DPC sensitization. Taken with the paper, the label for treatment or condition translates to: therapeutic diphenylcyclopropenone sensitization with weekly scalp DPC. The specimen comprised whole blood, sampled in connection with sensitization to the hapten diphenylcyclopropenone (DPC). The source of these receptors is a woman between 40 and 50 years old with alopecia areata. Some clones in this sample may be carry-over from other donors' samples.

V is TRBV6-2 or TRBV6-3 and J is TRBJ2-1; D may match TRBD1 or TRBD2 (6 bases each). Germline loops: CDR1 MNHEY, CDR2 SVGEGT. The CDR3 contains 16 residues. Trimming took off 3 bases at V and 7 bases at J, with 19 bases between the two ends. The CDR3 loop reads CASSYKGGRVGNEQFF. CDR3 DNA: TGTGCCAGCAGTTATAAAGGGGGGCGCGTCGGGAATGAGCAGTTCTTC.

The J gene is TRBJ2-5, the V gene TRBV18, with unresolved D. V was shortened by 2 bases and J by 6 bases, with 7 bases between the two germline ends. CDR1 KGHSH and CDR2 LQKENI come from the germline V gene. The CDR3 has 12 residues. The CDR3 spells CASSPAGQTQYF. CDR3 coding DNA: TGTGCCAGCTCACCAGCTGGCCAGACCCAGTACTTC.

This clonotype was detected ten times or more. The genes are TRBV12-3 or TRBV12-4 and TRBJ1-1; 7 bases match TRBD1. Losses at the gene ends were 6 bases for V and 3 bases for J; bases not matched to a gene: 7. The CDR3 runs to 14 residues. The CDR3 nucleotides read TGTGCCAGCAGCCGAGAGGGGGCATACACTGAAGCTTTCTTT. Encoded protein: CASSREGAYTEAFF.

The rearrangement joins TRBV7-2 to TRBJ2-2; D is possibly TRBD1 or TRBD2 (7 bases each). Germline V gene sequence: CDR1 SGHTA, CDR2 FQGNSA. This CDR3 contains 15 residues. Trimming took off 7 bases at V and 6 bases at J, with 18 bases between the two ends. The CDR3 DNA reads TGTGCCAGCACCACCCGCAGGGGGGGGGCCGGGGAGCTGTTTTTT. Its translation is CASTTRRGGAGELFF.

This chain uses TRBV12-3 or TRBV12-4 with TRBJ2-1; TRBD1 agrees at 9 bases. The V segment lost 6 bases and the J segment 7 bases; nucleotides outside the gene matches: 10. This CDR3 contains 15 residues. The DNA of the CDR3 is TGTGCCAGCAGCCTCGGACAGGGGTCCCAAAATGAGCAGTTCTTC. It yields the protein CASSLGQGSQNEQFF.

The CDR3 loop reads CATSDHDRQPQHF. The CDR3 region has the DNA TGTGCCACCAGTGACCATGACAGACAGCCCCAGCATTTT. The chain has TRBV24-1 and TRBJ1-5; D might be TRBD1 (5 bases). CDR1 and CDR2 from the germline V gene are KGHDR and SFDVKD. V shed 4 bases and J shed 7 bases, with 10 bases lying between them. This CDR3 has 13 residues.

This clonotype was seen a handful of times. The V call is TRBV3-1, the J call TRBJ2-1; D gene ambiguous. The CDR3 runs to 15 residues. Per germline, CDR1 LGHDT and CDR2 YNNKEL (reference sequence). V was cut by 0 bases and J by 3 bases, with 9 bases left in between. The CDR3 region is CASSQDWFLYNEQFF. CDR3 bases: TGTGCCAGCAGCCAAGATTGGTTTCTCTACAATGAGCAGTTCTTC.

CDR3 bases: TGCGCCAGCAGCTCGCTTGCACAGAACGAGCAGTACTTC. It translates to CASSSLAQNEQYF. The chain joins TRBV5-1 to TRBJ2-7; D not certain. The CDR3 runs to 13 residues. V was clipped by 3 bases and J by 5 bases, with 12 bases between them. Germline V lookup: CDR1 SGHRS, CDR2 YFSETQ.

The sample holds many counts of this clonotype. The V gene is TRBV6-2 or TRBV6-3, the J gene TRBJ1-2; 7 nucleotides align to TRBD1. V shed 2 bases, J shed 0 bases, and the junction held 6 bases outside the gene matches. CDR3 length: 16 amino acids. Germline lookup yields CDR1 MNHEY and CDR2 SVGEGT. The CDR3 region has the DNA TGTGCCAGCAGTTACCGAGGACAGGCCACTAACTATGGCTACACCTTC. Translation: CASSYRGQATNYGYTF.

This clonotype was detected many times. The V gene is TRBV27, the J gene TRBJ1-1; no reliable D call. This CDR3 is 12 amino acids long. CDR1 and CDR2 from the germline V gene are MNHEY and SMNVEV (reference sequence). V lost 6 bases and J 9 bases, leaving 14 bases between the germline ends. The CDR3 here is CASRGLERKAFF. CDR3 in DNA: TGTGCCAGCAGAGGGCTCGAACGTAAAGCTTTCTTT.

The CDR3 coding sequence is TGTGCCTGGACGGGTCCGTGGAATGACGGCTACACCTTC. Amino acid sequence: CAWTGPWNDGYTF. The rearrangement links TRBV30 to TRBJ1-2; D not certain. CDR3 size: 13 residues. CDR1 and CDR2 from the germline V gene are GTSNPN and SVGIG (reference sequence). V was trimmed by 4 bases and J by 8 bases, leaving 17 bases between them.

Turning to this clonotype: At one end the junction does not follow the germline gene, possibly because of a read error. J is TRBJ2-3 and V is TRBV5-4, with TRBD2 identical over 12 bases. The CDR3 length is 15 residues. Germline loops: CDR1 SGHNT, CDR2 YYREEE (reference sequence). The CDR3 region is CVSSPGLAGPDTQYF. The CDR3 DNA is TGTGTCAGCAGCCCGGGACTAGCGGGCCCAGATACGCAGTATTTT.

This clonotype has at least ten counts. The rearrangement links TRBV10-3 to TRBJ2-1; no definite D call. This CDR3 has 17 residues. V shed 10 bases and J shed 1 base, with 23 bases lying between them. Germline V gives CDR1 ENHRY, CDR2 SYGVKD. The CDR3 sequence: CATAPSILTPSYNEQFF. The CDR3 region has the DNA TGTGCCACCGCACCTTCCATCCTAACACCTTCCTACAATGAGCAGTTCTTC.

In its sample, this clonotype was seen many times. V is TRBV20-1 and J is TRBJ2-4; 12 positions match TRBD2. The V and J ends lost 6 bases and 8 bases, in that order; junction bases with no gene match: 11. The CDR3 has 15 residues. Germline CDR1 reads DFQATT; CDR2 reads SNEGSKA (reference sequence). The CDR3 DNA sequence: TGCAGTGCCCGGCTAGCGGGGGGGAATGGGGACATTCAGTACTTC. Translation gives CSARLAGGNGDIQYF.

This clonotype was picked up many times. The V call is TRBV7-6, the J call TRBJ1-1; D gene ambiguous. The V gene's germline CDR1 is SGHVS and CDR2 FNYEAQ. V was shortened by 1 base and J by 0 bases, with 9 bases between the two germline ends. The CDR3 spans 15 residues. The CDR3 loop is CASSLGAGLNTEAFF. DNA of the CDR3: TGTGCCAGCAGCTTAGGGGCAGGTCTGAACACTGAAGCTTTCTTT. Full variable domain (missing parts from reference TRBV7-6 and TRBJ1-1): GAGVSQSPRYKVTKRGQDVALRCDPISGHVSLYWYRQALGQGPEFLTYFNYEAQQDKSGLPNDRFSAERPEGSISTLTIQRTEQRDSAMYRCASSLGAGLNTEAFFGQGTRLTVV.

The chain links TRBV2 to TRBJ1-5; the D gene is possibly TRBD1 (5 bases). The CDR3 covers 16 residues. The ends were cut back, 3 bases at V and 8 bases at J, with 20 bases in the middle. Germline CDR1 reads SNHLY; CDR2 reads FYNNEI. The CDR3 bases are TGTGCCAGCAGTGAGTCGCCAGGGCCGTATCTTGAGCCCCAGCATTTT. This sequence encodes CASSESPGPYLEPQHF.

This clonotype showed up just a few times. The rearrangement links TRBV21-1 to TRBJ1-1; the tabulated D call, TRBD1, remains unverified against the DNA. TRBV21-1 is a recognized pseudogene. This CDR3 is 15 amino acids long. CDR3 in amino acids: CARTGGPFMNTEAFF. The CDR3 region has the DNA TGTGCCAGAACAGGGGGGCCTTTTATGAACACTGAAGCTTTCTTT.

In this sample, this clonotype turned up once. A much bigger clone sits one base away, suggesting this may be a read error. CDR3 in DNA: TGTGCCAGCAGCCTCGGGACTAGCGGGATCGTGTACAATGAGCAGTTCTTC. This encodes CASSLGTSGIVYNEQFF. This sequence joins TRBV4-2 and TRBJ2-1; 13 nucleotides line up with TRBD2. With V trimmed by 4 bases and J by 4 bases, 7 bases remained unmatched. This CDR3 is 17 amino acids long. CDR1 and CDR2 (germline): LGHNA, YNFKEQ.

This clonotype was counted ten times or more. The chain carries TRBV2 and TRBJ2-1, with 8 bases identical to TRBD2. Germline values: CDR1 SNHLY, CDR2 FYNNEI. V shed 10 bases and J 6 bases; nucleotides not matched to a gene: 11. The CDR3 extends over 14 amino acids. Here the CDR3 reads CATGGSGGSNEQFF. In nucleotides, the CDR3 is TGTGCCACGGGCGGAAGCGGGGGATCCAATGAGCAGTTCTTC.

Regarding this clonotype: No DNA is shown, since the ends of the CDR3 on it are uncertain; the CDR3 is the one TCRdb lists. The rearrangement joins TRBV4-3 to TRBJ2-2; the table calls TRBD2, which could not be checked here. From germline, CDR1 is LGHNA and CDR2 YSLEER. A total of 17 residues make up the CDR3, ends included. This CDR3 reads CASKSSGTSGGPGSCFF.